The T cell receptor beta chain described here comes from a study of early T cells in non-severe SARS-CoV-2 infection. The library protocol tagged individual cDNA molecules with unique molecular identifiers. TCRdb processed the 5' RACE reads anew with MiXCR; each CDR3 protein has one entry. The sample has about 35,000 distinct CDR3 sequences; roughly 6% are singletons. This clonotype was found a few times. The CDR3 is 13 residues long. Deletions cut 1 base from V and 4 bases from J, with 9 bases between. From germline, CDR1 is SGHRS and CDR2 YFSETQ. Sequenced input: whole blood. This clonotype was sampled from an adult who was a healthcare worker with PCR-confirmed SARS-CoV-2 infection or an uninfected control (not recorded which). This rearrangement joins TRBV5-1 to TRBJ2-7, with D uncertain. CDR3 in amino acids: CASSLSTAYEQYF. In DNA, the CDR3 is TGCGCCAGCAGCTTGAGTACAGCTTACGAGCAGTACTTC.